The text below deals with one TCR beta chain. Its antigen is unknown. No base quality values were provided; no much bigger clone lies one nucleotide off. For CDR1 and CDR2, the germline V gene lists MGHDK and SYGVNS. Including the terminal cysteine and phenylalanine, the CDR3 comprises 12 residues. The DNA shown is the 36-base CDR3, in frame from base 1. V is cut back by 10 bases and J by 7 bases, with 6 bases in the junction unmatched. The immunoSEQ Assay, a bias-controlled multiplex PCR, was used to amplify TCRbeta CDR3 regions from genomic DNA. Per the source publication's procedure: Nucleated cell counts per sample were estimated from amplification of reference gene primers within the assay. Sequence reads were collapsed and filtered to measure the absolute abundance of every unique TCRbeta CDR3 rearrangement. For each sample, productive Simpson clonality was calculated by taking the square root of Simpson's diversity index across productive rearrangements. The clones in this table, taken by TCRdb from immuneACCESS, are in-frame only. Not every clone is retained; where verified, under half of the shortfall comes from an unresolved V gene, and the cause of the rest is unknown. The DNA gave D and trimming, while V, J and clone size come from that table. The sample table lists around 95,000 clones, approximately 86% of them with a count of one. The ten largest clones represent 5% of the sample.

The data are from a study of blood T cell repertoires in COVID-19 (dated by TCRdb to 2018 to 2020). Looking at the study overall: The collaborator samples originated in the United States, Italy and Spain and spanned the acute and convalescent phases of COVID-19. The dataset comprised deeply sampled blood TCRbeta repertoires from subjects exposed to, actively infected with, or recovered from COVID-19. Where HLA class I and class II types were available, the types were taken from metadata supplied by the sample provider, not from assay-based typing. The prospective study material was composed of cDNA or gDNA derived from T cells, B-cell-depleted T cells, or PBMCs. The sample metadata nearly always contained a de-identified subject ID, COVID-19 status, age in years and sex. The repertoires were released in a freely available public database intended as a resource for research on the immune response to SARS-CoV-2. The samples were drawn from two sources: the first 160 participants of the ongoing ImmuneRACE study, and approximately 1,300 subjects contributed by 6 global collaborators.

The collaborating institutions used their own protocols to collect whole blood in K2EDTA tubes. Collaborator samples were shipped for TCRbeta analysis as frozen whole blood, isolated PBMCs, or DNA extracted from either sample type. Results and caveats for the whole study, not just this receptor: The quantity of clinical and demographic metadata differed by source and by participant and was supplied without curation.

The source is a human donor in a cohort sampled during active COVID-19. Specimen: peripheral blood. The receptor chain draws on TRBV25-1 and TRBJ2-1; 8 of the junction bases match TRBD2. CDR3 reads: CATSGRGNEQFF. Read as DNA, the sequence is TGTGCCACAAGCGGGAGAGGGAATGAGCAGTTCTTC.